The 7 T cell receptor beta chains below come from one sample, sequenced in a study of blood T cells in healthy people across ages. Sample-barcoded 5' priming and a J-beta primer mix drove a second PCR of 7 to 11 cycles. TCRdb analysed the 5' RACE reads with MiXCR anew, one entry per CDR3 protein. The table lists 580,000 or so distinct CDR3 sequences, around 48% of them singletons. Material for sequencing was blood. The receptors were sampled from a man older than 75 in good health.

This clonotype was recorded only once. The CDR3 region has the DNA TGTGCCATCAGCAGGGAAGCCGTAGGGGGCCAAGAGACCCAGTACTTC. Translating gives CAISREAVGGQETQYF. The chain combines TRBV10-3 with TRBJ2-5; possibly TRBD1 for D (6 bases). The CDR3 is 16 amino acids. CDR1 is ENHRY, CDR2 SYGVKD, per germline. V lost 6 bases and J lost 1, with 18 bases in between.

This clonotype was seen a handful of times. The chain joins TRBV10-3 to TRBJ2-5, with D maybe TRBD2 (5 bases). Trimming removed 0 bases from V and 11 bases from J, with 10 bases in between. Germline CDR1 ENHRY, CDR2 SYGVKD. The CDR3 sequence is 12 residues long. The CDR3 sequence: CAISESMGEQYF. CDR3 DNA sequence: TGTGCCATCAGTGAGTCAATGGGAGAGCAGTACTTC.

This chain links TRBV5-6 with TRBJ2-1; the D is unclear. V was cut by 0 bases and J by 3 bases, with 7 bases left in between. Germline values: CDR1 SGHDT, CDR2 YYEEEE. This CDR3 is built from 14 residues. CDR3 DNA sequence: TGTGCCAGCAGCTTGGGGCAGTTCTACAATGAGCAGTTCTTC. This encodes CASSLGQFYNEQFF.

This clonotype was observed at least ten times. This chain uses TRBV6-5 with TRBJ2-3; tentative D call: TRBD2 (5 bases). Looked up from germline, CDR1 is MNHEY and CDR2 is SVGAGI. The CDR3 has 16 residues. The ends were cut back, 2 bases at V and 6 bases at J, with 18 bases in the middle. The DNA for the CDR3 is TGTGCCAGCAGTTACGGGGATAGTAGACTAACCGATACGCAGTATTTT. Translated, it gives CASSYGDSRLTDTQYF.

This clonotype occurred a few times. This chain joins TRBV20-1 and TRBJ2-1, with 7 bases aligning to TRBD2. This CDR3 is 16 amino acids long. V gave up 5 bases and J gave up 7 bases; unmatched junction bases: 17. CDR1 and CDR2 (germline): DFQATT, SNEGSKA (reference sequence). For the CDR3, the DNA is TGCAGTGCTCCCCCGAAAGCGGGCGGGAGAAGGAATGAGCAGTTCTTC. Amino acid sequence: CSAPPKAGGRRNEQFF.

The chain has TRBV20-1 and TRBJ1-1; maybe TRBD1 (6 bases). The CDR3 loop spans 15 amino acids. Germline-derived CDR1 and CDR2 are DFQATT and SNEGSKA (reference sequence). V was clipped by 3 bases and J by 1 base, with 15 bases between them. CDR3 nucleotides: TGCAGTGCTAGTTACTCGCAAGGGGGGAACACTGAAGCTTTCTTT. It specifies CSASYSQGGNTEAFF.

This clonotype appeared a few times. This CDR3 reads CSAVSQSEQYF. The CDR3, as DNA: TGCAGTGCGGTAAGCCAGAGCGAGCAGTACTTC. This rearrangement joins TRBV20-1 to TRBJ2-7, with unresolved D. The germline V gene encodes CDR1 DFQATT and CDR2 SNEGSKA (reference sequence). This CDR3 has 11 residues. Trimming removed 6 bases from V and 6 bases from J, with 12 bases in between.